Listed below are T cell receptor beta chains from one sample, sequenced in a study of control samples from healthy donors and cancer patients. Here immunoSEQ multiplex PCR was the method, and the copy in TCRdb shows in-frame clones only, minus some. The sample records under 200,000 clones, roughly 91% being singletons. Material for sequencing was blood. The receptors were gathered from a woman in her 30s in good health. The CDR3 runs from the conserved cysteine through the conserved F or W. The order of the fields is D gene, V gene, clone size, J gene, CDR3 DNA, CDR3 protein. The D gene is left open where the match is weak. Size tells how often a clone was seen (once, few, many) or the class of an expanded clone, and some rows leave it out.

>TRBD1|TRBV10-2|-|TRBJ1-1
TGCGCCAGCAGTGAAGGGACAGCTACCATGAACACTGAAGCTTTCTTT
CASSEGTATMNTEAFF
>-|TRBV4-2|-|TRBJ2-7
TGTGCCAGCAGCCAAGAGATCACCTCCTACGAGCAGTACTTC
CASSQEITSYEQYF
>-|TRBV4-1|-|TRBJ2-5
TGCGCCAGCAGCCAAGTCAGGGGTGCGGAGACCCAGTACTTC
CASSQVRGAETQYF
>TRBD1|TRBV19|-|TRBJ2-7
TGTGCCAGTAGTCCGACAGGGGACCCTCCTTACGAGCAGTACTTC
CASSPTGDPPYEQYF
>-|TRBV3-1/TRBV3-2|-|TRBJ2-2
TGTGCCAGCAGCGAAGAGGGCCGGGAGTCCGGGGAGCTGTTTTTT
CASSEEGRESGELFF
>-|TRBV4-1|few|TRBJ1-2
TGCGCCAGCAGCCAAGACGGGAACTATGGCTACACCTTC
CASSQDGNYGYTF
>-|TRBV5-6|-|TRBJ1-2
TGTGCCAGCAGCTTGCAGGGGAATGGCTACACCTTC
CASSLQGNGYTF
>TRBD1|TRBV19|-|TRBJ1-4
TGTGCCAGTAGTATGGGACAGGGGGCGAAAAAACTGTTTTTT
CASSMGQGAKKLFF
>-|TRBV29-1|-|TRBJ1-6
TGCAGCGTTGGTGGGGGGAATTCACCCCTCCACTTT
CSVGGGNSPLHF
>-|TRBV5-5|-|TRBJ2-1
TGTGCCAGCAGCTTGGGGTTAGCGGTCAATGAGCAGTTCTTC
CASSLGLAVNEQFF